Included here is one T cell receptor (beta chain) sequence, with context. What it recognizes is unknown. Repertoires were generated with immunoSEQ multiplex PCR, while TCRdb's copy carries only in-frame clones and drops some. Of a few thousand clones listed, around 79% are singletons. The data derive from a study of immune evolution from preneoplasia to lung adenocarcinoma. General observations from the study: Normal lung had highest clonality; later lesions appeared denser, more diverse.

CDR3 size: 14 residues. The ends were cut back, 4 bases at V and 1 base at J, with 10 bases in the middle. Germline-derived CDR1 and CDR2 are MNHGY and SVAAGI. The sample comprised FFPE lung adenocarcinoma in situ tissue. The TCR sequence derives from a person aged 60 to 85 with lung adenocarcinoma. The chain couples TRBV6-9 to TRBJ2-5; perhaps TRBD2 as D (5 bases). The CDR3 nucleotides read TGTGCCAGCAGTTTACGGGAACTCCAAGAGACCCAGTACTTC. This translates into CASSLRELQETQYF.